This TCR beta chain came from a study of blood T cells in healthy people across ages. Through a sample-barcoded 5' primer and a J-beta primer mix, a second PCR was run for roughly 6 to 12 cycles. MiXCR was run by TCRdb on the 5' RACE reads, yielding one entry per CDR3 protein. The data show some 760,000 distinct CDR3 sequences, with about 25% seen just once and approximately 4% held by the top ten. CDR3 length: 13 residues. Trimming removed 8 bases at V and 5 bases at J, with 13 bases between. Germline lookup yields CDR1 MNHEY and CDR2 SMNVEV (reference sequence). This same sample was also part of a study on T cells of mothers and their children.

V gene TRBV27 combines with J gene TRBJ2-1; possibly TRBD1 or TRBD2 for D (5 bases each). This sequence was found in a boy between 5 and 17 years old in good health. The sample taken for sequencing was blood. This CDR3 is CASALGRDNEQFF. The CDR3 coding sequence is TGTGCCAGCGCCTTGGGGCGGGACAATGAGCAGTTCTTC.